This T cell receptor (beta chain) was sequenced during a study of T cells expressing NK-cell markers. Whole-study results and caveats: One observes that, in several donors, these clonotypes were also the leading ones within the CD3+CD56-NKG2C+ fraction.

There are 15 residues in the CDR3. On this clonotype: What it recognizes is unknown.

TCRdb re-called the 5' RACE reads and catalogs CDR3 proteins one per entry, DNA excluded. The repertoire table contains roughly 390,000 distinct CDR3 sequences. The TCR comes from a woman aged 45-59 years in good health. The gene calls are TRBV12-3 or TRBV12-4 and TRBJ2-5; TCRdb returns TRBD1, unconfirmable since there is no DNA. Sequenced: blood T cells: a sorted CD56 or NKG2C T cell subset, CD4+ or CD8+ T cells, or bulk PBMC T cells (not recorded which). CDR3 residues: CASSPPGGGEETQYF.